One and the same sample provided the 30 T cell receptor beta chains below, sequenced in a study of Graves' ophthalmopathy and Graves' hyperthyroidism. TCR beta CDR3 regions were amplified from RNA transcripts. The workflow started with a first-round RT-PCR run with HTBI primers and then moved on to a second-round multiplex PCR. TCRdb itself ran the multiplex PCR reads through MiXCR, one entry per CDR3 protein. Of 300,000 to 400,000 distinct CDR3 sequences in the sample, roughly 16% were seen once. The sequenced material came from peripheral blood. Receptors originate from an adult man with Graves' ophthalmopathy.

This clonotype was seen repeatedly, ten times or more. The chain combines TRBV20-1 with TRBJ2-5; 7 bases match TRBD1. Germline V gene data show CDR1 as DFQATT and CDR2 as SNEGSKA (reference sequence). The CDR3 has 14 amino acids. V was pared by 0 bases and J by 2 bases, with 3 bases of the junction left unmatched. CDR3 sequence: CSARDGTAQETQYF. The CDR3 DNA is TGCAGTGCTAGAGACGGGACAGCTCAAGAGACCCAGTACTTC.

This clonotype was picked up many times. V and J are TRBV3-1 and TRBJ2-2, with D tentatively TRBD2 (5 bases). The length of the CDR3 is 14 residues. V was cut by 1 base and J by 6 bases, with 9 bases left in between. Germline V gene lookup returns CDR1 LGHDT and CDR2 YNNKEL (reference sequence). The CDR3 DNA reads TGTGCCAGCAGCCAAGCGGGGAATGCCGGGGAGCTGTTTTTT. This translates into CASSQAGNAGELFF.

The CDR3 sequence: CASSSQGAKWGTEAFF. The CDR3 bases are TGTGCCAGCAGCTCCCAGGGGGCGAAATGGGGAACTGAAGCTTTCTTT. V and J are TRBV11-2 and TRBJ1-1; 8 bases match TRBD1. The CDR3 consists of 16 residues. Germline CDR1 and CDR2: SGHAT and FQNNGV. The ends lost 4 bases at V and 5 bases at J; junction bases unmatched: 12.

Many counts were recorded for this clonotype. The V and J genes are TRBV11-2 and TRBJ2-2; 8 nucleotides align to TRBD1. Germline V gives CDR1 SGHAT, CDR2 FQNNGV. The CDR3 runs 16 residues. Unmatched junction bases numbered 6, after V lost 5 bases and J lost 1 base. The CDR3 bases are TGTGCCAGCAGCAGAGACGACAGGGGGAACACCGGGGAGCTGTTTTTT. Translating gives CASSRDDRGNTGELFF.

This clonotype appeared many times. The J gene is TRBJ1-1, the V gene TRBV7-2; D is unresolved. Trimming stripped 5 bases from V and 1 base from J, with 11 bases between. The CDR3 is 14 amino acids. Germline V CDR1 and CDR2: SGHTA, FQGNSA. The CDR3 spells CASSSTRSNTEAFF. CDR3 DNA: TGTGCCAGCAGCAGTACAAGATCGAACACTGAAGCTTTCTTT.

This clonotype was counted at least ten times. The chain links TRBV19 to TRBJ2-2; D may correspond to TRBD1 or TRBD2 (5 bases each). CDR3 length: 13 amino acids. Germline V gene sequence: CDR1 LNHDA, CDR2 SQIVND (reference sequence). Trimming stripped 8 bases from V and 6 bases from J, with 13 bases between. In DNA form, the CDR3 reads TGTGCCAGTTCGTTATTGGGGGCCGGGGAGCTGTTTTTT. Protein: CASSLLGAGELFF.

This clonotype was counted many times. In DNA form, the CDR3 reads TGTGCCAGCAGTCACAGGGATGGCTACACCTTC. Its protein is CASSHRDGYTF. This chain connects TRBV28 to TRBJ1-2; D is possibly TRBD1 (6 bases). CDR1 MDHEN and CDR2 SYDVKM come from the germline V gene. The CDR3 contains 11 residues. Trimming removed 5 bases from V and 6 bases from J, with 7 bases in between.

J is TRBJ1-1 and V is TRBV4-2, with 7 bases that match TRBD1. This CDR3 comprises 14 residues. J lost 4 bases, V lost 3 bases, and 5 bases had no gene match. The germline gives CDR1 LGHNA, CDR2 YNFKEQ. CDR3 coding DNA: TGTGCCAGCAGCCATATCAGGGGGAGCACTGAAGCTTTCTTT. It translates to CASSHIRGSTEAFF.

This clonotype was recorded a few times. The chain couples TRBV20-1 to TRBJ2-7, with D perhaps matching TRBD1 or TRBD2 (5 bases each). The CDR3 is made up of 16 amino acids. V gave up 1 base and J gave up 3 bases, with 19 bases separating them. Germline CDR1 and CDR2: DFQATT and SNEGSKA (reference sequence). The chain's CDR3 is CSARGRLGADYYEQYF. In DNA, the CDR3 is TGCAGTGCTAGAGGTCGTCTCGGGGCCGATTACTACGAGCAGTACTTC.

At least ten counts were recorded for this clonotype. The chain has TRBV3-1 and TRBJ2-5; the D is unclear. This CDR3 has 13 residues. V lost 2 bases and J 3 bases, leaving 7 bases between the germline ends. Germline CDR1 and CDR2: LGHDT and YNNKEL (reference sequence). CDR3 DNA sequence: TGTGCCAGCAGCCAATCCTCGGAAGAGACCCAGTACTTC. Its translation: CASSQSSEETQYF.

The sample holds a few counts of this clonotype. The V and J genes are TRBV28 and TRBJ1-6; D uncertain. V was clipped by 7 bases and J by 6 bases, with 13 bases between them. CDR1 and CDR2 (germline): MDHEN, SYDVKM. This CDR3 has 14 amino acids. The CDR3, as DNA: TGTGCCAGCACTTGGGGATCGGGTAATTCACCCCTCCACTTT. As protein: CASTWGSGNSPLHF.

This clonotype was observed many times. The chain links TRBV11-2 to TRBJ2-2, with 10 bases that match TRBD2. V dropped 5 bases and J dropped 4; count of bases not matched to a gene: 7. The germline V gene encodes CDR1 SGHAT and CDR2 FQNNGV. The CDR3 covers 16 residues. The CDR3 DNA reads TGTGCCAGCAGCGCAAGGACTAGCGGCGGCACCGGGGAGCTGTTTTTT. This translates into CASSARTSGGTGELFF. Complete variable domain (other parts from reference TRBV11-2 and TRBJ2-2): EAGVAQSPRYKIIEKRQSVAFWCNPISGHATLYWYQQILGQGPKLLIQFQNNGVVDDSQLPKDRFSAERLKGVDSTLKIQPAKLEDSAVYLCASSARTSGGTGELFFGEGSRLTVL.

The table lists this clonotype with many counts. The rearrangement uses TRBV20-1 and TRBJ2-7; D gene unclear. The V gene's germline CDR1 is DFQATT and CDR2 SNEGSKA (reference sequence). The CDR3 loop spans 13 amino acids. Between the trimmed V and J ends, which lost 4 bases and 1 base, there was a span of 11 bases. The DNA for the CDR3 is TGCAGTGCTATGGATTGGGGATCCTACGAGCAGTACTTC. It codes for CSAMDWGSYEQYF.

This clonotype was recorded at least ten times. The chain combines TRBV4-1 with TRBJ2-2, with D tentatively TRBD2 (6 bases). The germline V gene encodes CDR1 MGHRA and CDR2 YSYEKL. The CDR3 runs 18 residues. Trimming stripped 0 bases from V and 4 bases from J, with 18 bases between. In DNA, the CDR3 is TGCGCCAGCAGCCAAGATTATTTGTGGAGGGGAGGCACCGGGGAGCTGTTTTTT. Its translation: CASSQDYLWRGGTGELFF.

This clonotype was counted ten times or more. This CDR3 is CASSFGQGEVYEQYF. CDR3 in DNA: TGTGCCAGCAGCTTCGGACAGGGGGAGGTCTACGAGCAGTACTTC. The rearrangement links TRBV7-9 to TRBJ2-7, with 10 bases identical to TRBD1. CDR1 SEHNR and CDR2 FQNEAQ come from the germline V gene (reference sequence). The CDR3 loop spans 15 amino acids. Losses at the gene ends were 3 bases for V and 3 bases for J; bases not matched to a gene: 5.

V is TRBV19 and J is TRBJ1-5, with D possibly TRBD1 on 6 matching bases. The CDR3 runs 14 residues. Germline V CDR1 and CDR2: LNHDA, SQIVND (reference sequence). Trimming left V 5 bases short and J 7 bases short, with 15 bases between. CDR3 region: CASSGRGPRQPQHF. CDR3 nucleotide sequence: TGTGCCAGTAGTGGCAGGGGCCCTCGCCAGCCCCAGCATTTT.

There are many counts of this clonotype. V gene TRBV10-3 combines with J gene TRBJ2-7, with D uncertain. The CDR3 consists of 14 residues. Germline values: CDR1 ENHRY, CDR2 SYGVKD. Between the trimmed V and J ends, which lost 5 bases and 2 bases, there was a span of 13 bases. CDR3 region: CAISRSPGAYEQYF. CDR3 DNA: TGTGCCATCAGTCGTTCTCCTGGCGCCTACGAGCAGTACTTC.

This clonotype was found many times. The V and J genes are TRBV12-3 or TRBV12-4 and TRBJ2-1; TRBD1 matches 8 bases. V was clipped by 5 bases and J by 3 bases; unmatched bases: 3. The CDR3 is 14 residues long. Here the CDR3 DNA reads TGTGCCAGCAGTCCAGGGGGCTTCTACAATGAGCAGTTCTTC. As protein: CASSPGGFYNEQFF.

This clonotype was counted ten times or more. This chain links TRBV5-6 with TRBJ1-1, with a tentative D call TRBD1 (6 bases). V was trimmed by 4 bases and J by 3 bases, leaving 10 bases between them. Germline V gene lookup returns CDR1 SGHDT and CDR2 YYEEEE. CDR3 size: 13 residues. The CDR3 sequence is CASSPDSYTEAFF. In DNA, the CDR3 is TGTGCCAGCAGCCCGGACAGTTACACTGAAGCTTTCTTT.

A word on this clonotype: A much larger clonotype is one base distant, so this may be a read error. The chain has TRBV5-5 and TRBJ2-5; 8 nucleotides align to TRBD1. This CDR3 region has 16 residues. CDR1 is SGHKS, CDR2 YYEKEE, per germline (reference sequence). The CDR3 region has the DNA TGTGCCAGCAGCGTGGAGAGACAGGGGTGGTCGGAGACCCATTACTTC. Its translation: CASSVERQGWSETHYF.

At least ten counts were recorded for this clonotype. The chain recombines TRBV30 with TRBJ2-6; 7 positions match TRBD1. Germline V gene data show CDR1 as GTSNPN and CDR2 as SVGIG (reference sequence). The V gene end was trimmed by 1 base and the J gene end by 1 base; junction bases not matched to a gene: 1. The CDR3 sequence is 15 residues long. CDR3 nucleotide sequence: TGTGCCTGGAGTGCAGGGGGTTCTGGGGCCAACGTCCTGACTTTC. Its translation: CAWSAGGSGANVLTF.

This clonotype was recorded many times. The V call is TRBV6-1, the J call TRBJ2-5; 7 bases fit TRBD2. The V gene's germline CDR1 is MNHNS and CDR2 SASEGT. This CDR3 comprises 14 residues. Trimming cost V 8 bases and J 10 bases; bases outside gene matches: 16. CDR3 amino acids: CASYHPPTSSDQYF. CDR3 nucleotides: TGTGCCAGCTACCACCCTCCGACTAGCAGCGACCAGTACTTC.

The sample holds a few counts of this clonotype. This chain links TRBV4-1 with TRBJ1-5; D gene ambiguous. Germline CDR1 and CDR2: MGHRA and YSYEKL. CDR3 length equals 14 residues. V lost 1 base and J 9 bases, leaving 13 bases between the germline ends. This CDR3 is CASSQGSGPWPQHF. CDR3 nucleotide sequence: TGCGCCAGCAGCCAAGGGTCGGGCCCGTGGCCCCAGCATTTT.

This clonotype has at least ten counts. The chain couples TRBV30 to TRBJ1-6, with 9 bases that match TRBD1. The germline gives CDR1 GTSNPN, CDR2 SVGIG (reference sequence). J lost 2 bases, V lost 3 bases, and 5 bases had no gene match. The CDR3 is 16 amino acids. This CDR3 reads CAWRNRGHPYNSPLHF. CDR3 DNA sequence: TGTGCCTGGAGAAACAGGGGGCACCCCTATAATTCACCCCTCCACTTT.

A note on this clonotype: One end of the junction varies from germline; a read error may be responsible. The chain is built from TRBV12-3 or TRBV12-4 and TRBJ1-3; D is ambiguous. The length of the CDR3 is 14 residues. Written as DNA, the CDR3 is TGTGCCAGCAGTGCCGAGACCCTCGGAAACACCATATCTTTT. Translated: CASSAETLGNTISF.

This clonotype was seen many times. The V and J genes are TRBV5-1 and TRBJ1-1; no definite D call. CDR1 is SGHRS, CDR2 YFSETQ, per germline. Trimming stripped 0 bases from V and 12 bases from J, with 9 bases between. The length of the CDR3 is 11 residues. The CDR3 bases are TGCGCCAGCAGCTTGGAGGGCGCGACTTTCTTT. Its translation is CASSLEGATFF.

This clonotype was observed at least ten times. The chain employs TRBV7-9 and TRBJ1-2; no clear D. V was pared by 2 bases and J by 9 bases, with 13 bases between. The CDR3 loop spans 13 amino acids. Germline-derived CDR1 and CDR2 are SEHNR and FQNEAQ (reference sequence). For the CDR3, the DNA is TGTGCCAGCAGCTTATACGGCGCCAGAAGCTACACCTTC. The encoded protein is CASSLYGARSYTF.

At least ten counts were recorded for this clonotype. The chain joins TRBV7-2 to TRBJ1-1; weak D call: TRBD1 (6 bases). V shed 5 bases and J shed 5 bases, with 15 bases lying between them. The germline CDR1 and CDR2 sequences are SGHTA and FQGNSA. The CDR3 totals 14 residues. The CDR3 is CASSPWGRGTEAFF. CDR3 coding DNA: TGTGCCAGCAGCCCCTGGGGGAGGGGGACTGAAGCTTTCTTT.

This clonotype was recorded many times. The chain carries TRBV7-9 and TRBJ2-7; unclear D gene. This CDR3 region has 13 residues. The V and J ends lost 5 bases and 4 bases respectively, with 12 bases between them. Germline lookup yields CDR1 SEHNR and CDR2 FQNEAQ (reference sequence). The CDR3 DNA sequence: TGTGCCAGCAGCCCACCTTCTTTATACGAGCAGTACTTC. Its translation is CASSPPSLYEQYF.

The sample holds a few counts of this clonotype. This could be a read error, since a much larger clone is one nucleotide away. The chain recombines TRBV2 with TRBJ2-5, with TRBD1 as a possible D gene (5 bases). CDR1 is SNHLY and CDR2 is FYNNEI in the germline V gene. This CDR3 contains 12 residues. The CDR3 spells CASSLTEEAQYF. In DNA, the CDR3 is TGTGCCAGCAGTCTGACAGAAGAGGCCCAGTACTTC.